The 12 T cell receptor beta chains reported below all come from one sample, sequenced in a study of blood T cell repertoires in COVID-19. Sequenced by immunoSEQ multiplex PCR; TCRdb stores in-frame clones only, minus some. The data contain about 170,000 clones, just over 90% of them singletons. Sequenced material: peripheral blood. Source of these receptors: a man younger than 35 with COVID-19, enrolled during active disease.

The chain joins TRBV27 to TRBJ2-2, with TRBD2 identical over 7 bases. This CDR3 has 15 amino acids. Germline V gene lookup returns CDR1 MNHEY and CDR2 SMNVEV (reference sequence). The V segment lost 8 bases and the J segment 4 bases; nucleotides outside the gene matches: 10. The CDR3 loop reads CASSGLAEATGELFF. CDR3 coding DNA: TGTGCCAGCTCCGGGCTAGCGGAGGCCACCGGGGAGCTGTTTTTT.

This chain connects TRBV10-1 to TRBJ2-1, with D possibly matching TRBD2 (6 bases). The CDR3 is 15 residues long. Germline V gene data show CDR1 as WNHNN and CDR2 as SYGVQD (reference sequence). Trimming took off 0 bases at V and 7 bases at J, with 13 bases between the two ends. CDR3 coding DNA: TGCGCCAGCAGTGAGTCGGAGACGGGAGCAAATGAGCAGTTCTTC. Residues: CASSESETGANEQFF.

J is TRBJ2-7 and V is TRBV27; 10 bases match TRBD1. There are 15 residues in the CDR3. After removal of 6 bases from V and 3 bases from J, the junction contained 8 bases not matched to a gene. The V gene's germline CDR1 is MNHEY and CDR2 SMNVEV (reference sequence). The CDR3 here is CASSPSGQGIYEQYF. The CDR3 region has the DNA TGTGCCAGCAGCCCTTCGGGACAGGGGATCTACGAGCAGTACTTC.

V usage is TRBV10-3 and J usage is TRBJ2-2; D perhaps matches TRBD2 (6 bases). CDR3 length: 17 amino acids. Deletions cut 1 base from V and 6 bases from J, with 18 bases between. In germline, CDR1 is ENHRY, CDR2 SYGVKD. The CDR3 DNA sequence: TGTGCCATCAGTGAGTGGTCGGCGGGACTTAGCGCCGGGGAGCTGTTTTTT. This codes for CAISEWSAGLSAGELFF.

The CDR3 DNA reads as TGTGCCAGCAGCCAAGAGACAGGGGCCACTGAAGCTTTCTTT. This translates into CASSQETGATEAFF. The V gene is TRBV3-1 (or the pseudogene TRBV3-2), the J gene TRBJ1-1; 8 nucleotides align to TRBD1. This CDR3 comprises 14 residues. V was pared by 0 bases and J by 4 bases, with 1 base of the junction left unmatched. From germline, CDR1 is LGHDT and CDR2 YNNKEL (reference sequence).

Written as DNA, the CDR3 is TGTGCCAGCACCCCCAGTCGCAGGGGCGACACTGAAGCTTTCTTT. Amino acids: CASTPSRRGDTEAFF. The chain combines TRBV6-6 with TRBJ1-1; tentatively, D is TRBD1 (6 bases). V shed 7 bases and J shed 3 bases, with 18 bases lying between them. Germline V gene data show CDR1 as MNHNY and CDR2 as SVGAGI (reference sequence). The CDR3 length is 15 residues.

The gene calls are TRBV11-2 and TRBJ2-1; D possibly corresponds to TRBD1 (6 bases). The ends were cut back, 3 bases at V and 8 bases at J, with 20 bases in the middle. The CDR3 extends over 16 amino acids. Germline V gene lookup returns CDR1 SGHAT and CDR2 FQNNGV. DNA for the CDR3: TGTGCCAGCAGCTTCACCGGGTCAGGGGTTTACGATGAGCAGTTCTTC. Protein: CASSFTGSGVYDEQFF. Supplemented by reference TRBV11-2 and TRBJ2-1, the full variable domain reads EAGVAQSPRYKIIEKRQSVAFWCNPISGHATLYWYQQILGQGPKLLIQFQNNGVVDDSQLPKDRFSAERLKGVDSTLKIQPAKLEDSAVYLCASSFTGSGVYDEQFFGPGTRLTVL.

The chain is built from TRBV7-6 and TRBJ2-7; 13 positions agree with TRBD2. CDR3 size: 16 residues. With 5 bases clipped from V and 4 bases from J, the junction kept 8 bases outside the gene matches. Looked up from germline, CDR1 is SGHVS and CDR2 is FNYEAQ. The CDR3 is CASSPELAGGEYEQYF. The CDR3 nucleotides are TGTGCCAGCAGCCCCGAACTAGCGGGAGGGGAATACGAGCAGTACTTC.

The chain combines TRBV28 with TRBJ2-1, with a weak D call TRBD2 (7 bases). The germline V and J ends were trimmed by 3 bases and 0 bases, with 9 bases remaining between them. In germline, CDR1 is MDHEN, CDR2 SYDVKM. There are 15 residues in the CDR3. CDR3 region: CASSFGGPSYNEQFF. CDR3 nucleotides: TGTGCCAGCAGTTTCGGGGGGCCCTCCTACAATGAGCAGTTCTTC. Using reference TRBV28 and TRBJ2-1 for the parts outside the CDR3, the full variable domain is DVKVTQSSRYLVKRTGEKVFLECVQDMDHENMFWYRQDPGLGLRLIYFSYDVKMKEKGDIPEGYSVSREKKERFSLILESASTNQTSMYLCASSFGGPSYNEQFFGPGTRLTVL.

This rearrangement joins TRBV28 to TRBJ2-7; 7 bases are shared with TRBD2. The CDR3 has 17 residues. Germline V lookup: CDR1 MDHEN, CDR2 SYDVKM. V was pared by 4 bases and J by 6 bases, with 18 bases of the junction left unmatched. CDR3 DNA: TGTGCCAGCAGTTCACCTCCTTCGATCGGGGAGGGCCGCGAGCAGTACTTC. This codes for CASSSPPSIGEGREQYF.

There are a few counts of this clone. The chain employs TRBV3-1 (or the pseudogene TRBV3-2) and TRBJ1-1, with D unresolved. V gave up 4 bases and J gave up 4 bases, with 10 bases separating them. Germline CDR1 reads LGHDT; CDR2 reads YNNKEL (reference sequence). The CDR3 runs 13 residues. For the CDR3, the DNA is TGTGCCAGCAGCCCCAGTCGTTCCACTGAAGCTTTCTTT. Its protein is CASSPSRSTEAFF.

This clone was observed a few times. The V call is TRBV15, the J call TRBJ2-7; 8 bases match TRBD2. Trimming removed 0 bases from V and 4 bases from J; junction bases left unmatched: 8. The CDR3 consists of 16 residues. Germline loops: CDR1 LNHNV, CDR2 YYDKDF (reference sequence). CDR3 DNA: TGTGCCACCAGCAGAGATGAAGTGAGCGGGAGTTACGAGCAGTACTTC. Amino acid sequence: CATSRDEVSGSYEQYF.